This section outlines one TCR beta chain sequence together with its context. A multiplex PCR was run with 60 Vbeta primers and 13 Jbeta primers. Assay used: immunoSEQ multiplex PCR; TCRdb lists only in-frame clones, some missing. The sample holds about 160,000 clones, more than 65% seen once. Germline CDR1 reads MNHNS; CDR2 reads SASEGT. The V gene end was trimmed by 1 base and the J gene end by 8 bases; junction bases not matched to a gene: 10. This CDR3 comprises 15 residues. This entry belongs to a study of cytomegalovirus exposure and HLA in healthy donors. The chain employs TRBV6-1 and TRBJ1-2; the match to TRBD1 covers 7 bases. Sequencing was performed on PBMCs. The clonotype was recovered from a woman aged 25 to 39 in good health and CMV-seronegative. DNA for the CDR3: TGTGCCAGCAGTGAAGGTATAGGGGGCGCTTGGGGCTACACCTTC. It encodes CASSEGIGGAWGYTF.